Listed here are 27 T cell receptor beta chains from one sample, sequenced in a study of immune heterogeneity within non-small cell lung tumors. The TCR beta CDR3 region was amplified by multiplex PCR employing 32 V and 13 J primers. From the multiplex PCR reads, TCRdb called clonotypes with MiXCR, one entry per CDR3 protein. The data hold around 20,000 distinct CDR3 sequences, with about 26% observed a single time. At 600 to 750 ng per sample, bulk tumor genomic DNA provided the template. Doctors removed several biopsies from each primary tumor during surgery, keeping them far apart. The cohort was untreated, with newly diagnosed non-small cell lung cancer undergoing curative surgery. The sequencing input was lung tumor tissue. The receptors derive from a middle-aged man with non-small cell lung cancer.

The J gene is TRBJ2-3, the V gene TRBV20-1; D possibly corresponds to TRBD1 (5 bases). Germline loops: CDR1 DFQATT, CDR2 SNEGSKA (reference sequence). Trimming took off 4 bases at V and 1 base at J, with 9 bases between the two ends. The CDR3 loop spans 13 amino acids. The CDR3 DNA is TGCAGTGCTATTGACAGCGGCACAGATACGCAGTATTTT. This translates into CSAIDSGTDTQYF.

This clonotype came up a few times. The chain is built from TRBV7-9 and TRBJ2-5, with D perhaps TRBD1 (6 bases). CDR1 is SEHNR and CDR2 is FQNEAQ in the germline V gene (reference sequence). Trimming removed 4 bases at V and 1 base at J, with 10 bases between. The length of the CDR3 is 14 residues. CDR3 residues: CASSYWTVQETQYF. Here the CDR3 DNA reads TGTGCCAGCAGCTATTGGACAGTCCAAGAGACCCAGTACTTC.

This clonotype was counted ten times or more. The chain couples TRBV4-1 to TRBJ2-2, with 9 bases fitting TRBD1. Trimming removed 7 bases from V and 1 base from J; junction bases left unmatched: 7. This CDR3 has 16 residues. Looked up from germline, CDR1 is MGHRA and CDR2 is YSYEKL. CDR3 DNA: TGCGCCAGCAAGGGGGCGGGACAGGGGAACACCGGGGAGCTGTTTTTT. Protein product: CASKGAGQGNTGELFF.

The table lists this clonotype with many counts. V usage is TRBV6-5 and J usage is TRBJ1-2, with TRBD1 matching over 7 bases. Germline V CDR1 and CDR2: MNHEY, SVGAGI. V lost 0 bases, J lost 3 bases, and 1 base stayed unmatched. This CDR3 is 14 amino acids long. The CDR3 DNA reads TGTGCCAGCAGTTACTCGACAGGGTACTATGGCTACACCTTC. It encodes CASSYSTGYYGYTF.

As to this clonotype: This may stem from a read error, because a much larger clone lies one nucleotide away. V and J are TRBV10-2 and TRBJ1-2, with 8 bases fitting TRBD1. Germline V gives CDR1 WSHSY, CDR2 SAAADI. This CDR3 is built from 13 residues. The CDR3 region is CTSSPDRVRGYTF. The CDR3 DNA is TGCACCAGCAGTCCGGACAGGGTACGGGGCTACACCTTC.

The V call is TRBV29-1, the J call TRBJ2-7; 9 bases align to TRBD1. This CDR3 is 15 amino acids long. Germline values: CDR1 SQVTM, CDR2 ANQGSEA. V was pared by 2 bases and J by 2 bases, with 7 bases of the junction left unmatched. This CDR3 is CSVEKGQGPPYEQYF. CDR3 nucleotide sequence: TGCAGCGTTGAAAAGGGACAGGGACCACCCTACGAGCAGTACTTC.

The sample holds one count of this clonotype. Possible read error: a much larger clone is one base away. The chain combines TRBV20-1 with TRBJ2-2, with unresolved D. CDR1 and CDR2 (germline): DFQATT, SNEGSKA (reference sequence). CDR3 size: 14 residues. Trimming stripped 5 bases from V and 3 bases from J, with 13 bases between. CDR3 residues: CSAPSGMDTGELFF. As DNA, the CDR3 is TGCAGTGCTCCAAGTGGGATGGACACCGGGGAGCTGTTTTTT.

This clonotype was seen only once. V gene TRBV4-2 combines with J gene TRBJ2-3; D is unresolved. Trimming took 6 bases from V and 1 from J, leaving 11 bases between them. Germline V gives CDR1 LGHNA, CDR2 YNFKEQ. The CDR3 spans 14 residues. The DNA of the CDR3 is TGTGCCAGCAGAAAGATCATAGGCACAGATACGCAGTATTTT. This codes for CASRKIIGTDTQYF.

This clonotype was counted at least ten times. The chain couples TRBV19 to TRBJ2-5; D assignment may be TRBD1 or TRBD2 (5 bases each). Germline V gives CDR1 LNHDA, CDR2 SQIVND (reference sequence). CDR3 length: 15 amino acids. Trimming shortened V by 3 bases and J by 1 base, and 12 bases separated the two germline ends. CDR3 nucleotide sequence: TGTGCCAGTAGTATGGGGGTGCTATCCCAAGAGACCCAGTACTTC. It codes for CASSMGVLSQETQYF.

The chain links TRBV7-9 to TRBJ2-4; D gene ambiguous. This CDR3 has 13 residues. Trimming removed 1 base from V and 8 bases from J, with 9 bases in between. Per the germline V gene, CDR1 is SEHNR and CDR2 is FQNEAQ (reference sequence). CDR3 region: CASSLDQEYIQYF. In nucleotides, the CDR3 is TGTGCCAGCAGCTTAGACCAGGAGTACATTCAGTACTTC.

The J gene is TRBJ2-1, the V gene TRBV9; 7 nucleotides agree with TRBD2. CDR1 is SGDLS, CDR2 YYNGEE, per germline. V shed 0 bases, J shed 3 bases, and the junction held 3 bases outside the gene matches. This CDR3 has 15 amino acids. DNA of the CDR3: TGTGCCAGCAGCGTAGGGGGCGGGGGCTACAATGAGCAGTTCTTC. Its protein product is CASSVGGGGYNEQFF. The complete variable domain, with remaining parts taken from reference TRBV9 and TRBJ2-1, reads DSGVTQTPKHLITATGQRVTLRCSPRSGDLSVYWYQQSLDQGLQFLIQYYNGEERAKGNILERFSAQQFPDLHSELNLSSLELGDSALYFCASSVGGGGYNEQFFGPGTRLTVL.

This clonotype was found many times. The chain employs TRBV11-3 and TRBJ2-3; possible D gene TRBD2, 6 bases. Germline V CDR1 and CDR2: SGHNT, YENEEA. V shed 3 bases and J shed 5 bases, with 12 bases lying between them. CDR3 length: 14 residues. CDR3 protein: CASSFRLALDTQYF. In DNA, the CDR3 is TGTGCCAGCAGCTTTCGCCTAGCGCTAGATACGCAGTATTTT.

In the case of this clonotype: The junction shows a germline mismatch at one end, possibly a read error. The chain couples TRBV11-2 to TRBJ1-6; 7 bases are a match to TRBD1. The CDR3 consists of 18 residues. Germline loops: CDR1 SGHAT, CDR2 FQNNGV. In DNA form, the CDR3 reads TGTGCCAGCATCTTAGGTTTCGCAGGGGGCTCCTATAATTCACCCCTCCACTTT. Translation gives CASILGFAGGSYNSPLHF.

V gene TRBV18 combines with J gene TRBJ1-1; D is uncertain. Germline V gene data show CDR1 as KGHSH and CDR2 as LQKENI. The CDR3 is 14 amino acids. The V end lost 3 bases, the J end lost 3 bases, and 11 bases lay between the germline ends. The DNA of the CDR3 is TGTGCCAGCTCACCCCGCCCCCCGGACACTGAAGCTTTCTTT. It translates to CASSPRPPDTEAFF. Drawing the rest from reference TRBV18 and TRBJ1-1, the complete variable domain is NAGVMQNPRHLVRRRGQEARLRCSPMKGHSHVYWYRQLPEEGLKFMVYLQKENIIDESGMPKERFSAEFPKEGPSILRIQQVVRGDSAAYFCASSPRPPDTEAFFGQGTRLTVV.

This clonotype was seen ten or more times. This rearrangement joins TRBV24-1 to TRBJ2-3; TRBD1 matches 8 bases. Germline CDR1 and CDR2: KGHDR and SFDVKD. Trimming at V came to 1 base and at J to 3 bases, leaving 8 bases not matched to a gene. CDR3 length: 17 amino acids. Here the CDR3 reads CATSDFGGQEGTDTQYF. In DNA form, the CDR3 reads TGTGCCACCAGTGATTTCGGGGGACAGGAAGGAACAGATACGCAGTATTTT.

This clonotype turned up a few times. The chain carries TRBV7-9 and TRBJ2-2; D is unresolved. CDR3 length equals 15 residues. V dropped 5 bases and J dropped 4 bases, with 14 bases sitting between them. Germline lookup yields CDR1 SEHNR and CDR2 FQNEAQ (reference sequence). The CDR3 DNA follows: TGTGCCAGCAGCCCGGACCAGACGGGCACCGGGGAGCTGTTTTTT. This translates into CASSPDQTGTGELFF.

By proportion, this clonotype is medium-sized (0.01 to 0.1%). The chain uses TRBV20-1 and TRBJ1-1, with D uncertain. V was shortened by 6 bases and J by 5 bases, with 7 bases between the two germline ends. The CDR3 totals 10 residues. In germline, CDR1 is DFQATT, CDR2 SNEGSKA (reference sequence). The CDR3 region has the DNA TGCAGTGCCGTCTTAACTGAAGCTTTCTTT. As protein: CSAVLTEAFF.

Details on this clonotype: Possible read error: a much larger clone is one base away. It is likely a read error, because the conserved phenylalanine at the end of the CDR3 is missing. The J gene is TRBJ1-2, the V gene TRBV20-1, with TRBD1 matching 7 bases. This CDR3 is built from 12 residues. Germline assignment: CDR1 DFQATT and CDR2 SNEGSKA (reference sequence). The ends lost 8 bases at V and 2 bases at J; junction bases unmatched: 5. The CDR3 loop is CSTGQANYGYTL. DNA for the CDR3: TGCAGTACAGGACAGGCCAACTATGGCTACACCTTA.

This chain uses TRBV10-2 with TRBJ2-1; TRBD2 agrees at 13 bases. V lost 7 bases, J lost 4 bases, and 1 base stayed unmatched. The germline V gene has CDR1 WSHSY and CDR2 SAAADI. This CDR3 is built from 14 residues. The CDR3 region has the DNA TGCGCCAGCACGGGACTAGCGGGGTACAATGAGCAGTTCTTC. This sequence encodes CASTGLAGYNEQFF.

This clonotype was counted at least ten times. The chain has TRBV6-2 or TRBV6-3 and TRBJ1-5, with 7 bases lining up with TRBD1. The CDR3 has 15 amino acids. Trimming cost V 7 bases and J 7 bases; bases outside gene matches: 13. Germline V gene sequence: CDR1 MNHEY, CDR2 SVGEGT. The CDR3 region has the DNA TGTGCCAGCACCAACCGAGACAGGGAAGACCAGCCCCAGCATTTT. It yields the protein CASTNRDREDQPQHF.

Note on this clonotype: This may be a read error: a much more frequent sequence differs by one nucleotide. The chain joins TRBV9 to TRBJ2-3; 8 bases line up with TRBD2. This CDR3 region has 15 residues. Germline assignment: CDR1 SGDLS and CDR2 YYNGEE. The ends lost 4 bases at V and 6 bases at J; junction bases unmatched: 10. CDR3 region: CASSTPPGGFDTQYF. The CDR3 DNA follows: TGTGCCAGCAGCACCCCCCCGGGAGGGTTCGATACGCAGTATTTT.

A word on this clonotype: This clone may be a read error of a much larger clone one base away. This sequence joins TRBV12-3 or TRBV12-4 and TRBJ1-2, with D maybe TRBD1 (6 bases). V lost 5 bases and J 4 bases, leaving 17 bases between the germline ends. The length of the CDR3 is 15 residues. The CDR3 coding sequence is TGTGCCAGCAGTCCCCAGGGGACCCTCCTCTATGGCTACACCTTC. Translating gives CASSPQGTLLYGYTF.

The chain links TRBV30 to TRBJ1-6, with 7 bases identical to TRBD1. Germline-derived CDR1 and CDR2 are GTSNPN and SVGIG (reference sequence). V gave up 5 bases and J gave up 7 bases; unmatched junction bases: 8. This CDR3 spans 14 amino acids. The chain's CDR3 is CAWQTGYPNSPLHF. The CDR3 DNA is TGTGCCTGGCAGACAGGGTACCCAAATTCACCCCTCCACTTT.

As for this clonotype: This may arise from a read error, as a much more abundant clone is one base away. The chain joins TRBV5-6 to TRBJ1-2; 8 nucleotides agree with TRBD1. The germline V gene has CDR1 SGHDT and CDR2 YYEEEE. Unmatched junction bases numbered 9, after V lost 4 bases and J lost 10 bases. The CDR3 consists of 13 residues. The CDR3 DNA follows: TGTGCCAGCAGCGACACAGGGGGGAATGACTACACCTTC. It is translated as CASSDTGGNDYTF.

As to this clonotype: A much larger clone lies a single base off, so this may be a read error. The conserved final phenylalanine or tryptophan is absent from the CDR3, which likely points to a read error. V gene TRBV28 combines with J gene TRBJ2-1, with D perhaps matching TRBD1 (6 bases). The CDR3 runs 14 residues. V lost 6 bases to trimming and J lost 3 bases, with 12 bases between them. Germline CDR1 reads MDHEN; CDR2 reads SYDVKM. The CDR3 DNA reads as TGTGCCAGCAGCCCCGGACAGAGCTACAATGAGCAGTTCCTC. It specifies CASSPGQSYNEQFL.

This clonotype was observed a few times. The V and J genes are TRBV4-1 and TRBJ1-5; D unclear. Trimming removed 2 bases from V and 6 bases from J, with 5 bases in between. Germline values: CDR1 MGHRA, CDR2 YSYEKL. The CDR3 loop spans 12 amino acids. CDR3 sequence reads: CASSQPGQPQHF. The CDR3, as DNA: TGCGCCAGCAGCCAACCAGGTCAGCCCCAGCATTTT.

The chain is built from TRBV4-1 and TRBJ2-7, with TRBD1 matching over 9 bases. This CDR3 contains 15 residues. Germline V gene sequence: CDR1 MGHRA, CDR2 YSYEKL. V gave up 2 bases and J gave up 5 bases; unmatched junction bases: 7. The CDR3 bases are TGCGCCAGCAGCCAACGCCATTGGACAGGGGACGAGCAGTACTTC. Protein sequence: CASSQRHWTGDEQYF.